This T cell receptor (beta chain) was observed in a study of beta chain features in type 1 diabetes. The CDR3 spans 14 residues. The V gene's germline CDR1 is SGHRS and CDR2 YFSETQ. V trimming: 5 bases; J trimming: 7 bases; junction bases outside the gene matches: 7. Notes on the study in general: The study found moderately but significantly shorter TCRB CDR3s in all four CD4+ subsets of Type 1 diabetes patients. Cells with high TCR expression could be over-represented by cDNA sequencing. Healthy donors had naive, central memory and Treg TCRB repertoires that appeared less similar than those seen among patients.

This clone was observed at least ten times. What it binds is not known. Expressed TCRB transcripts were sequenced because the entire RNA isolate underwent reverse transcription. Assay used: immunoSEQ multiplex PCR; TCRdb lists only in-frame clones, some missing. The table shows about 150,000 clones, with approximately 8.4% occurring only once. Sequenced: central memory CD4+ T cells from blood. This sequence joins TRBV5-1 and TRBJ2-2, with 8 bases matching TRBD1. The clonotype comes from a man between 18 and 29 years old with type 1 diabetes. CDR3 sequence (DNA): TGCGCCAGCAGACATGACAGGGGTGACGGGGAGCTGTTTTTT. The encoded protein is CASRHDRGDGELFF. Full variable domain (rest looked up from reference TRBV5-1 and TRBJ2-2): KAGVTQTPRYLIKTRGQQVTLSCSPISGHRSVSWYQQTPGQGLQFLFEYFSETQRNKGNFPGRFSGRQFSNSRSEMNVSTLELGDSALYLCASRHDRGDGELFFGEGSRLTVL.